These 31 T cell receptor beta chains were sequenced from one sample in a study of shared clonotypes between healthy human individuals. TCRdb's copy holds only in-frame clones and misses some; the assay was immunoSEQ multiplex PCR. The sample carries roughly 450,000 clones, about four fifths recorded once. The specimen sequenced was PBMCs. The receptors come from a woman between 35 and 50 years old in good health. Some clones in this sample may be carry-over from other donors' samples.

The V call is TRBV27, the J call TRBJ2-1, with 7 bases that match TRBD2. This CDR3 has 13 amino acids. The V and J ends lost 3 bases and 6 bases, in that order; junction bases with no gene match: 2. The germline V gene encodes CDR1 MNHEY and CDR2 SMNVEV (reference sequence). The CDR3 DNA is TGTGCCAGCAGTTTTGGGGGGGGCAATGAGCAGTTCTTC. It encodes CASSFGGGNEQFF.

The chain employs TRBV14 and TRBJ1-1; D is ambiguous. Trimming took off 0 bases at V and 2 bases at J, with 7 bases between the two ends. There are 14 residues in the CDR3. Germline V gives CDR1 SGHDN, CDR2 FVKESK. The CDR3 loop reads CASSQDFGNTEAFF. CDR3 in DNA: TGTGCCAGCAGCCAAGATTTCGGTAACACTGAAGCTTTCTTT.

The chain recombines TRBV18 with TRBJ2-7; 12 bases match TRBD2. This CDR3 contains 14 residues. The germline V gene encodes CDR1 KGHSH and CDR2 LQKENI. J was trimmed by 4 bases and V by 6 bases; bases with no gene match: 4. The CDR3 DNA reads TGTGCCAGCTCGGCGCTAGCGGGAGGGTACGAGCAGTACTTC. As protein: CASSALAGGYEQYF.

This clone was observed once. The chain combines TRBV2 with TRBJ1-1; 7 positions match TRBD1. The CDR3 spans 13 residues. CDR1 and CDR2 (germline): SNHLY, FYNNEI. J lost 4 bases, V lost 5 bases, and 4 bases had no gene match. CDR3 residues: CASSTSGGTEAFF. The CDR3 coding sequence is TGTGCCAGCAGTACATCAGGGGGCACTGAAGCTTTCTTT.

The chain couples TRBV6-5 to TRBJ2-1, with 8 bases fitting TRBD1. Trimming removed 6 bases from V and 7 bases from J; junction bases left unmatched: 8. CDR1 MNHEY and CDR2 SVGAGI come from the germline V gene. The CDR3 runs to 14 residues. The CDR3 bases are TGTGCCAGCAGAATAGACAGGGGAATAAATGAGCAGTTCTTC. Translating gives CASRIDRGINEQFF.

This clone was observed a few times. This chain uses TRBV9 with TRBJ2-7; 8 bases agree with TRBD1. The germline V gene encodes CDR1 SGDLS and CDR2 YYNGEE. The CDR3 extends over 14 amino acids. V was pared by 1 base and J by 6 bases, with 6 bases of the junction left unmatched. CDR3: CASSVQGAGSEQYF. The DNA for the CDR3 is TGTGCCAGCAGCGTACAGGGGGCAGGGTCCGAGCAGTACTTC. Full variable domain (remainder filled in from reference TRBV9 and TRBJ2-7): DSGVTQTPKHLITATGQRVTLRCSPRSGDLSVYWYQQSLDQGLQFLIQYYNGEERAKGNILERFSAQQFPDLHSELNLSSLELGDSALYFCASSVQGAGSEQYFGPGTRLTVT.

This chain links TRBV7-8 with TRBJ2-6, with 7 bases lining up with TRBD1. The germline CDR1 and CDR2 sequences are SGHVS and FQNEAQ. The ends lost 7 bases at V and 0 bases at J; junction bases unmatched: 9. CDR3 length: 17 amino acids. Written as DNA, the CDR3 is TGTGCCAGCAACCCGGGACAGTGGAACTCTGGGGCCAACGTCCTGACTTTC. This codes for CASNPGQWNSGANVLTF.

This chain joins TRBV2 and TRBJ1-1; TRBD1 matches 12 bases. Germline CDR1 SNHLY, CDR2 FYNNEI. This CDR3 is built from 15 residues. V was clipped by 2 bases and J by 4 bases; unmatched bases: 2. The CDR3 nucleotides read TGTGCCAGCAGTGAACGGGACAGGGGGCTCACTGAAGCTTTCTTT. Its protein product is CASSERDRGLTEAFF.

The CDR3 here is CASREGLAETDTQYF. CDR3 DNA sequence: TGTGCCAGCAGGGAGGGACTAGCGGAAACAGATACGCAGTATTTT. V is TRBV2 and J is TRBJ2-3, with 11 nucleotides matching TRBD2. The J segment lost 3 bases and the V segment lost 6 bases, leaving 5 bases of the junction unmatched. This CDR3 is built from 15 residues. Germline V gene data show CDR1 as SNHLY and CDR2 as FYNNEI.

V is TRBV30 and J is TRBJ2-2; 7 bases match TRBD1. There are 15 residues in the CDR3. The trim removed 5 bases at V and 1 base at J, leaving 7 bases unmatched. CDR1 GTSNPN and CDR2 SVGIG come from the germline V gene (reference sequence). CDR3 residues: CAWDPGTENTGELFF. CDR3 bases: TGTGCCTGGGATCCCGGGACAGAGAACACCGGGGAGCTGTTTTTT.

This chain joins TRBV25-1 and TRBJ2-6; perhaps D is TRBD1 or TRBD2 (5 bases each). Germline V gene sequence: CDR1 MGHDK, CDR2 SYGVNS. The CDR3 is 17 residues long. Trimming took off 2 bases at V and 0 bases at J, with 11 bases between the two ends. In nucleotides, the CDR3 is TGTGCCAGCAGTGAAAAGGGACGGATCTCTGGGGCCAACGTCCTGACTTTC. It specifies CASSEKGRISGANVLTF.

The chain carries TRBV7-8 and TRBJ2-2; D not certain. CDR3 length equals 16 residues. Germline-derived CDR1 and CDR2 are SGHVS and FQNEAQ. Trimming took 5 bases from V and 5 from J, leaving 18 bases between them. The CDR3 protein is CASSNRAKGGTGELFF. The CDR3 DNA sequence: TGTGCCAGCAGCAACCGGGCCAAGGGTGGGACCGGGGAGCTGTTTTTT.

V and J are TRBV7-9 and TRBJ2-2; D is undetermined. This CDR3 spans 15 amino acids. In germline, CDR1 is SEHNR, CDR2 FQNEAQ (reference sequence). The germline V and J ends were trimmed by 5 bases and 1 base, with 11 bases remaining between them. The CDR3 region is CASSPTLENTGELFF. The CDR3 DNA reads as TGTGCCAGCAGCCCGACCCTCGAGAACACCGGGGAGCTGTTTTTT.

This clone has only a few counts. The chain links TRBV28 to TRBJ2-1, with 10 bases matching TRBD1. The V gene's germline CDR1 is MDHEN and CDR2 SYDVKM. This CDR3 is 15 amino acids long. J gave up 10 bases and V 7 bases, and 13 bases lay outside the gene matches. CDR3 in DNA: TGTGCCAGCAACCCGATAGGGACAGGGGACAGGGAGCAGTTCTTC. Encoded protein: CASNPIGTGDREQFF. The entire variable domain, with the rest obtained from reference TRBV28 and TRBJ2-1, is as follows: DVKVTQSSRYLVKRTGEKVFLECVQDMDHENMFWYRQDPGLGLRLIYFSYDVKMKEKGDIPEGYSVSREKKERFSLILESASTNQTSMYLCASNPIGTGDREQFFGPGTRLTVL.

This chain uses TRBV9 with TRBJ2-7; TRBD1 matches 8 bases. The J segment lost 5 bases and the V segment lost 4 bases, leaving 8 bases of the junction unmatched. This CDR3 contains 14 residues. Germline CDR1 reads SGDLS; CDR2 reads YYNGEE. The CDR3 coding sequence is TGTGCCAGCAGCCGGCGGACAGGGCACCACGAGCAGTACTTC. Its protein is CASSRRTGHHEQYF.

The CDR3 spells CASSQDRARVGTF. CDR3 nucleotide sequence: TGTGCCAGCAGCCAAGATCGGGCCAGGGTGGGCACCTTC. This sequence joins TRBV4-2 and TRBJ1-2; TRBD1 might be the D (5 bases). Per the germline V gene, CDR1 is LGHNA and CDR2 is YNFKEQ. CDR3 length equals 13 residues. Trimming left V 0 bases short and J 13 bases short, with 15 bases between.

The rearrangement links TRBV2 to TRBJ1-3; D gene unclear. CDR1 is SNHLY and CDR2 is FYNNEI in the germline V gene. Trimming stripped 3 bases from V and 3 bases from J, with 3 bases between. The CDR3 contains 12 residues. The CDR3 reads CASSDLGNTIYF. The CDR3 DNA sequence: TGTGCCAGCAGTGACCTTGGAAACACCATATATTTT. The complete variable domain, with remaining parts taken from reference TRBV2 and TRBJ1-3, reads EPEVTQTPSHQVTQMGQEVILRCVPISNHLYFYWYRQILGQKVEFLVSFYNNEISEKSEIFDDQFSVERPDGSNFTLKIRSTKLEDSAMYFCASSDLGNTIYFGEGSWLTVV.

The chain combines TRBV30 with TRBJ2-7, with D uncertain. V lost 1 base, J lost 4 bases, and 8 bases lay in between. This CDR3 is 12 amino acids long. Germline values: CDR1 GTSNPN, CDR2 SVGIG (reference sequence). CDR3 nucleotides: TGTGCCTGGAGTGACCTGGAGTACGAGCAGTACTTC. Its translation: CAWSDLEYEQYF.

The CDR3 DNA follows: TGTGCCAGCAGCAAGCGGAGGCCGAACACCGGGGAGCTGTTTTTT. It translates to CASSKRRPNTGELFF. The chain links TRBV21-1 to TRBJ2-2; the table assigns TRBD2, which was not confirmed against the DNA. TRBV21-1 is a documented pseudogene. This CDR3 region has 15 residues.

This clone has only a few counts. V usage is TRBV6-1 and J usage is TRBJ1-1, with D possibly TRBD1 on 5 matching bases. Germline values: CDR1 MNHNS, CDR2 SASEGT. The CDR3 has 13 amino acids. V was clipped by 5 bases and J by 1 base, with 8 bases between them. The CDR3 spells CASSWDPNTEAFF. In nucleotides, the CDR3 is TGTGCCAGCAGTTGGGACCCGAACACTGAAGCTTTCTTT.

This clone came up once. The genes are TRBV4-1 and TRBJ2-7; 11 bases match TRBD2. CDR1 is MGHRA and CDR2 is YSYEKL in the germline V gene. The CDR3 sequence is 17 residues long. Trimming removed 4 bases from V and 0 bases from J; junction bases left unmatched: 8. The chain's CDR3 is CASSPRGLAESSYEQYF. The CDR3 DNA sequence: TGCGCCAGCAGCCCGAGGGGACTAGCGGAATCCTCCTACGAGCAGTACTTC.

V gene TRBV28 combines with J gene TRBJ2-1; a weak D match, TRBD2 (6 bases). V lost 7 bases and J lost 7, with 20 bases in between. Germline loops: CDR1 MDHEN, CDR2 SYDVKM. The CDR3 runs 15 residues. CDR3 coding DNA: TGTGCCAGCACCCCGAACGGGACTCCCGGAAATGAGCAGTTCTTC. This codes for CASTPNGTPGNEQFF.

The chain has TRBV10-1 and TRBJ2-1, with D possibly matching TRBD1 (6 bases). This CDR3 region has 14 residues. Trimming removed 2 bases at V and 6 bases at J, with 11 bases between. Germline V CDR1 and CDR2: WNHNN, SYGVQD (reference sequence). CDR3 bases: TGCGCCAGCAGTGAGATGGGACAAATCAATGAGCAGTTCTTC. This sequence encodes CASSEMGQINEQFF.

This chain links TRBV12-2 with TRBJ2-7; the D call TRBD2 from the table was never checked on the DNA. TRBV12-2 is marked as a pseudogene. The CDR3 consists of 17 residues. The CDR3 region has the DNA TGTGCAAGTCGCTTAGAGTCTACTTCCCGTGAAACCTACGAGCAGTACTTC. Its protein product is CASRLESTSRETYEQYF.

The CDR3 protein is CASSPYLSEQYF. The CDR3 DNA follows: TGTGCCAGCAGCCCTTATCTCAGCGAGCAGTACTTC. The rearrangement uses TRBV7-6 and TRBJ2-7; D is undetermined. Germline CDR1 reads SGHVS; CDR2 reads FNYEAQ. V gave up 5 bases and J gave up 6 bases, with 11 bases separating them. The CDR3 has 12 residues.

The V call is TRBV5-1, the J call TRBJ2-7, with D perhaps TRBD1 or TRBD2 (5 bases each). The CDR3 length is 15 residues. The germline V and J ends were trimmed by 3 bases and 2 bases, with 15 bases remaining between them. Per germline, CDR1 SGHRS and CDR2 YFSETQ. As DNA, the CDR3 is TGCGCCAGCAGCTACGGGGACGGCGGTCCCTACGAGCAGTACTTC. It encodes CASSYGDGGPYEQYF.

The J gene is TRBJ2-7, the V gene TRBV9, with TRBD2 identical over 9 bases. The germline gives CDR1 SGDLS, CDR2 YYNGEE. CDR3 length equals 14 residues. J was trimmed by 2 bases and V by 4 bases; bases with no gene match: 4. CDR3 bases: TGTGCCAGCAGCATATCTAGCGGGGCCTACGAGCAGTACTTC. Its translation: CASSISSGAYEQYF.

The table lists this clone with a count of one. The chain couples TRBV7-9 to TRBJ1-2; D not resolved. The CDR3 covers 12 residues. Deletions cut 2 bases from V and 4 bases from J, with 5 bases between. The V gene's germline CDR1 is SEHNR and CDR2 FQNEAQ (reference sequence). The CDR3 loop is CASSLRAYGYTF. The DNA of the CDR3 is TGTGCCAGCAGCTTACGCGCCTATGGCTACACCTTC.

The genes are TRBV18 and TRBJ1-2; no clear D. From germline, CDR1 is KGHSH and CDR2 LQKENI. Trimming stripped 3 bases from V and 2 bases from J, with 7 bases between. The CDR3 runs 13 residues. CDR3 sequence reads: CASSPEQNYGYTF. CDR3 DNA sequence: TGTGCCAGCTCACCTGAACAGAACTATGGCTACACCTTC.

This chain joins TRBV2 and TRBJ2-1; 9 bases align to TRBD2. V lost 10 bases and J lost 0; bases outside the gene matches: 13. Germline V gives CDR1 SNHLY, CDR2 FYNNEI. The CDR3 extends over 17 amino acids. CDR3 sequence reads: CAIQGGLAGYSYNEQFF. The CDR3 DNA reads TGTGCCATCCAGGGTGGGCTAGCGGGATACTCCTACAATGAGCAGTTCTTC. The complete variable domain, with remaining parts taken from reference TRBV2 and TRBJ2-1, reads EPEVTQTPSHQVTQMGQEVILRCVPISNHLYFYWYRQILGQKVEFLVSFYNNEISEKSEIFDDQFSVERPDGSNFTLKIRSTKLEDSAMYFCAIQGGLAGYSYNEQFFGPGTRLTVL.

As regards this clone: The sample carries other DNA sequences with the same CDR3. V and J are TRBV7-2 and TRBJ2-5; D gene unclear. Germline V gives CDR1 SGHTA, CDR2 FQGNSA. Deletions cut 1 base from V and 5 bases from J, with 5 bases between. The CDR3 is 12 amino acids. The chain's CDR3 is CASSLVLETQYF. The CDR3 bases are TGTGCCAGCAGCTTAGTCCTGGAGACCCAGTACTTC.